This entry describes one TCR beta chain. This specimen belongs to a study of T-cell memory formation after mild COVID-19. Across the whole study: For the most part, TCR clusters were specific to one donor.

J lost 4 bases, V lost 6 bases, and 13 bases had no gene match. CDR3 size: 17 residues. Germline V gene data show CDR1 as SGHNT and CDR2 as YYREEE (reference sequence). TCRalpha and TCRbeta libraries used 5'RACE with constant-segment primers and UMIs. TCRdb passed the 5' RACE reads through MiXCR, listing each CDR3 protein once. The table has 450,000 to 650,000 distinct CDR3 sequences, roughly 22% seen once. The J gene is TRBJ1-2, the V gene TRBV5-4; TRBD1 aligns across 12 bases. The sequenced sample was PBMCs or a T cell subset sorted from them (not recorded which). The TCR was taken from an adult woman who had mild COVID-19 (a few samples of this study predate the infection). Cell type and time point are not known. The CDR3 reads CASTMGLGTGGGYGYTF. The CDR3 bases are TGTGCCAGCACCATGGGACTTGGGACAGGGGGCGGCTATGGCTACACCTTC.